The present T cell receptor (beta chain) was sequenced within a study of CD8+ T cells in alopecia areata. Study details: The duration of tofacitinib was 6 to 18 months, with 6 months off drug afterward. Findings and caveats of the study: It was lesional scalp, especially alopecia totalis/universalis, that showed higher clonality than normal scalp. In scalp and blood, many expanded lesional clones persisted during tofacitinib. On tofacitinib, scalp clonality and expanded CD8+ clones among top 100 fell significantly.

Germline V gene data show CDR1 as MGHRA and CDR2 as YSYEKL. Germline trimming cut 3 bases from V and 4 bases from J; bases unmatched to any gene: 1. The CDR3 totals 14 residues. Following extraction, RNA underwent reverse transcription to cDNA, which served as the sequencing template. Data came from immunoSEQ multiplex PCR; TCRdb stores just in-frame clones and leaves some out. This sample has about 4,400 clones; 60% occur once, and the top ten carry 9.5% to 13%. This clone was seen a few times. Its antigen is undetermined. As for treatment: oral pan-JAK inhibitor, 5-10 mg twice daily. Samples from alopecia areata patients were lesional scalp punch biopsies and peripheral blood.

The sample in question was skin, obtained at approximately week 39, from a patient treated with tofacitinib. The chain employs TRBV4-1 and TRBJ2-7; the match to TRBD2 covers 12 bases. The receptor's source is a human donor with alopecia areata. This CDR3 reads CASSQGTSGYEQYF. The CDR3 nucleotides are TGCGCCAGCAGCCAGGGGACTAGCGGGTACGAGCAGTACTTC.